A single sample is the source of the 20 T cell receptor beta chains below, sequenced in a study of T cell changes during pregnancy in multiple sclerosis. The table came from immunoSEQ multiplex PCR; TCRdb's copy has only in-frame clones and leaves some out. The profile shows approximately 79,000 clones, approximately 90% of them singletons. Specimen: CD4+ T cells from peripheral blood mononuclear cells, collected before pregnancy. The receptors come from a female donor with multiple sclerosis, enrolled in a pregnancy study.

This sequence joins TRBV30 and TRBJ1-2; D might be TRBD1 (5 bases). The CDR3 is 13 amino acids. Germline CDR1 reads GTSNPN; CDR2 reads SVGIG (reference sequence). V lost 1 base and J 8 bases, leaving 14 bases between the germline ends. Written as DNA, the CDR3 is TGTGCCTGGAGTGGGACACTAGCGGGGGGCTACACCTTC. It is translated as CAWSGTLAGGYTF.

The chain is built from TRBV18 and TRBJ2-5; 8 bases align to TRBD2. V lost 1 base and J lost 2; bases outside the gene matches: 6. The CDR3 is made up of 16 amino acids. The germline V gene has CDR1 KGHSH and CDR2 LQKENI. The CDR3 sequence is CASSPRPGTRQETQYF. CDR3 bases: TGTGCCAGCTCACCACGTCCCGGGACTAGACAAGAGACCCAGTACTTC.

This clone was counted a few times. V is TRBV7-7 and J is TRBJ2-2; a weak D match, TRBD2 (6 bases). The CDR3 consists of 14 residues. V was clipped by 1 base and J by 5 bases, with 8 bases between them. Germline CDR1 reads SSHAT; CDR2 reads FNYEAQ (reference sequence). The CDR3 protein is CASSLVGTTGELFF. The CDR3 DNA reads TGTGCCAGCAGCTTAGTCGGGACTACCGGGGAGCTGTTTTTT. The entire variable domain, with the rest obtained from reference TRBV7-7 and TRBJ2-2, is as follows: GAGVSQSPRYKVTKRGQDVTLRCDPISSHATLYWYQQALGQGPEFLTYFNYEAQPDKSGLPSDRFSAERPEGSISTLTIQRTEQRDSAMYRCASSLVGTTGELFFGEGSRLTVL.

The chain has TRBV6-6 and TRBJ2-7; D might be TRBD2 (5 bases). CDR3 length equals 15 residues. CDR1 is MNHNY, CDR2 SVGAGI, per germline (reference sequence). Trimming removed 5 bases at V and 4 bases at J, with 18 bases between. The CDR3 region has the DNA TGTGCCAGCAGTCCCACTCGGGGAGATGAGTACGAGCAGTACTTC. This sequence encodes CASSPTRGDEYEQYF.

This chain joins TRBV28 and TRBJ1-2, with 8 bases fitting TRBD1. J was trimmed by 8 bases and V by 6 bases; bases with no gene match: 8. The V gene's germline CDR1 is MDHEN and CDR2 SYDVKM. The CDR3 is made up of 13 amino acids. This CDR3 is CASSTQGARGYTF. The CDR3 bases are TGTGCCAGCAGCACCCAGGGGGCGCGGGGCTACACCTTC.

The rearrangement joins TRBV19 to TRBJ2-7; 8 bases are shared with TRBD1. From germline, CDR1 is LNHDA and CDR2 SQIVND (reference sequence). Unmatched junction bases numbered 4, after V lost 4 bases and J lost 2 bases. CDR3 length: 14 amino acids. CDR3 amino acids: CASSTGTGAYEQYF. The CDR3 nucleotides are TGTGCCAGTAGTACTGGGACAGGAGCCTACGAGCAGTACTTC.

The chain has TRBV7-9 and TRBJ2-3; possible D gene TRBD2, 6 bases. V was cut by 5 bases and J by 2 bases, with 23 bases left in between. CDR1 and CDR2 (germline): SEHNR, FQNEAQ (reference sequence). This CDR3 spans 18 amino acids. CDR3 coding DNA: TGTGCCAGCAGCCATCGGGTCCCCTCGCGGGGAAACACAGATACGCAGTATTTT. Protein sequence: CASSHRVPSRGNTDTQYF.

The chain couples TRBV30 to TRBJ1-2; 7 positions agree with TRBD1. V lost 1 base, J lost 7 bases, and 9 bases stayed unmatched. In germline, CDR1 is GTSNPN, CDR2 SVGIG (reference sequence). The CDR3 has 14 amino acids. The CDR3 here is CAWSGHRGRGGYTF. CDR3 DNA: TGTGCCTGGAGTGGCCATAGGGGGCGAGGTGGCTACACCTTC.

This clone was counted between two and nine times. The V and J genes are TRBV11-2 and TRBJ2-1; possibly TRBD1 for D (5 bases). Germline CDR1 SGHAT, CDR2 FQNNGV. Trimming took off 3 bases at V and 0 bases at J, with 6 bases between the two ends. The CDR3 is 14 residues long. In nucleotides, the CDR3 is TGTGCCAGCAGCTTTACAGGCTCCTACAATGAGCAGTTCTTC. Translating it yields CASSFTGSYNEQFF.

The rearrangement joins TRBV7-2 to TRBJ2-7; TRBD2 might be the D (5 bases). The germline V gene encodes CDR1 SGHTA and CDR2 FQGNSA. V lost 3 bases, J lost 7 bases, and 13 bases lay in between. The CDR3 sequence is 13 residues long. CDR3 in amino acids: CASSFQRGGEQYF. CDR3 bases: TGTGCCAGCAGCTTCCAGCGCGGAGGAGAGCAGTACTTC.

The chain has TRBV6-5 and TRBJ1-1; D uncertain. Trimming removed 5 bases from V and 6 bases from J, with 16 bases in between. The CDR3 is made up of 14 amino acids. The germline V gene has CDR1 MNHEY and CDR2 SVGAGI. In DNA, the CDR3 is TGTGCCAGCAGTCAAACCGGGATGGAGGCTGAAGCTTTCTTT. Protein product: CASSQTGMEAEAFF.

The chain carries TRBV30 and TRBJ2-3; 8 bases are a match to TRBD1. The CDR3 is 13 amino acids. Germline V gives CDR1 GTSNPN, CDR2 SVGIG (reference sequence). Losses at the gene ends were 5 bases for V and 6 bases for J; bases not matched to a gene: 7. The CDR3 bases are TGTGCCTGGGCAGGGGGCCGGAGGGATACGCAGTATTTT. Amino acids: CAWAGGRRDTQYF.

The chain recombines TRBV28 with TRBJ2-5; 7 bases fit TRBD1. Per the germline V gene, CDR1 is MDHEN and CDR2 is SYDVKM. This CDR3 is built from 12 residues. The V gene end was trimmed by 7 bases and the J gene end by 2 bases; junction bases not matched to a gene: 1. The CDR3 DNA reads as TGTGCCAGCACAGGGGGACAAGAGACCCAGTACTTC. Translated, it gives CASTGGQETQYF.

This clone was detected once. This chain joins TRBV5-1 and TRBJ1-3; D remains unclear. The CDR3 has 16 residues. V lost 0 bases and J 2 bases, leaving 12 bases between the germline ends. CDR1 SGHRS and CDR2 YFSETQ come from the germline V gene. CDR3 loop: CASSLDAFGAGNTIYF. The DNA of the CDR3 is TGCGCCAGCAGCTTGGATGCGTTCGGGGCTGGAAACACCATATATTTT.

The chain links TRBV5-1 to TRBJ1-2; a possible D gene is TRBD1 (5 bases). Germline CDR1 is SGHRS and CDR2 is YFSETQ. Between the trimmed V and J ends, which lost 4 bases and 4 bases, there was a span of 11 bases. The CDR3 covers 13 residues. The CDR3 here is CASSKDTVYGYTF. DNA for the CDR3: TGCGCCAGCAGCAAGGACACGGTCTATGGCTACACCTTC.

CDR3: CASSNSGGTYNEQFF. CDR3 DNA: TGTGCCAGTAGTAATAGCGGGGGGACCTACAATGAGCAGTTCTTC. V usage is TRBV19 and J usage is TRBJ2-1; 10 bases map to TRBD2. CDR1 and CDR2 from the germline V gene are LNHDA and SQIVND (reference sequence). The V segment lost 4 bases and the J segment 2 bases; nucleotides outside the gene matches: 2. This CDR3 contains 15 residues.

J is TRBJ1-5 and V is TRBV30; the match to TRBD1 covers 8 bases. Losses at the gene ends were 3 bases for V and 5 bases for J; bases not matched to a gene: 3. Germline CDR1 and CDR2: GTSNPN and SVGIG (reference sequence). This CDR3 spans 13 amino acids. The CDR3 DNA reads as TGTGCCTGGAGGGCGACAGGGGATCAGCCCCAGCATTTT. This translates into CAWRATGDQPQHF. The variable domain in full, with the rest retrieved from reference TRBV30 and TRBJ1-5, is SQTIHQWPATLVQPVGSPLSLECTVEGTSNPNLYWYRQAAGRGLQLLFYSVGIGQISSEVPQNLSASRPQDRQFILSSKKLLLSDSGFYLCAWRATGDQPQHFGDGTRLSIL.

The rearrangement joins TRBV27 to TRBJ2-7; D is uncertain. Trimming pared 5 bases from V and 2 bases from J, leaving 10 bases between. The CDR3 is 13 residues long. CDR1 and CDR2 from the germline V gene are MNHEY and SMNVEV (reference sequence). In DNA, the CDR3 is TGTGCCAGCAGTCATCGGAGAGCCTACGAGCAGTACTTC. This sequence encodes CASSHRRAYEQYF.

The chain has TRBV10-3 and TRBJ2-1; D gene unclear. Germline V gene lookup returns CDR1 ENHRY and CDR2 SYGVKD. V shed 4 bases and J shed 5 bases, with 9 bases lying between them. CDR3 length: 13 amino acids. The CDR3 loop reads CAISGQTNNEQFF. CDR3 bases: TGTGCCATCAGTGGCCAAACTAACAATGAGCAGTTCTTC.

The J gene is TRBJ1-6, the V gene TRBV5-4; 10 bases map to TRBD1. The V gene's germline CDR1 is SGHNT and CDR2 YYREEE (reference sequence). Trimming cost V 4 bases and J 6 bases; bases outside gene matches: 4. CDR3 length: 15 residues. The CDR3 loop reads CASSTRDRGNSPLHF. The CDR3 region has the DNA TGTGCCAGCAGCACCCGGGACAGGGGTAATTCACCCCTCCACTTT.